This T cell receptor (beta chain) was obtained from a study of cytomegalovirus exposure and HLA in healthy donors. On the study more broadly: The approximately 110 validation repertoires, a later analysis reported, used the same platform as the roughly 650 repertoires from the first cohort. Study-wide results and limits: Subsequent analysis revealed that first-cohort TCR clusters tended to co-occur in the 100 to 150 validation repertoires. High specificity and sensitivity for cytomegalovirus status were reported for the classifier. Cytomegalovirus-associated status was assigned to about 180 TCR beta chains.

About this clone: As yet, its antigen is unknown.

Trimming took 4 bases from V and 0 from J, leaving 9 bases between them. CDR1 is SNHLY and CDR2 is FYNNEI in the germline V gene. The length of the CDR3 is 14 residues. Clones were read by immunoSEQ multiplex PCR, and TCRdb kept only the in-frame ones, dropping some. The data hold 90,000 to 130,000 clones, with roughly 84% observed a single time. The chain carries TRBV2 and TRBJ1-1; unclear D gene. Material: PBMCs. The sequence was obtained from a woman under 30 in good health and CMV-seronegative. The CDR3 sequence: CASSGGLMNTEAFF. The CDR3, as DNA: TGTGCCAGCAGTGGCGGATTAATGAACACTGAAGCTTTCTTT. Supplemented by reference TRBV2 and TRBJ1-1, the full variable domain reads EPEVTQTPSHQVTQMGQEVILRCVPISNHLYFYWYRQILGQKVEFLVSFYNNEISEKSEIFDDQFSVERPDGSNFTLKIRSTKLEDSAMYFCASSGGLMNTEAFFGQGTRLTVV.